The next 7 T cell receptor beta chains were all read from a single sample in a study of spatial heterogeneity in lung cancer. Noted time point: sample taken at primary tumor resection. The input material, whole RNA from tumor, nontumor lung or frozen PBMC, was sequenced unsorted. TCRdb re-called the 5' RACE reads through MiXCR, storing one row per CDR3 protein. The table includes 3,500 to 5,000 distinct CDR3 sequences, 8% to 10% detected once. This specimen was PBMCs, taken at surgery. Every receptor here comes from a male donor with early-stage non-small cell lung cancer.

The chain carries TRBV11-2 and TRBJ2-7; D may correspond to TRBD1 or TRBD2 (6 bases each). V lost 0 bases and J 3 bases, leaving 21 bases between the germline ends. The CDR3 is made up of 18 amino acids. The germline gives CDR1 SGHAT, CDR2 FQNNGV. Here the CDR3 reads CASSLEARGAKENYEQYF. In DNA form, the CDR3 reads TGTGCCAGCAGCTTAGAGGCTAGGGGGGCCAAAGAAAACTACGAGCAGTACTTC.

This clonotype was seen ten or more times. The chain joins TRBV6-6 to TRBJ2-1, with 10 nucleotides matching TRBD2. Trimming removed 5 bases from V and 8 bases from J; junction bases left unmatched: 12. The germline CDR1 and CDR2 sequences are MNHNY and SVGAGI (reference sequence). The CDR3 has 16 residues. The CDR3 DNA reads TGTGCCAGCAGTCCCCGCCCAGCGGGGGGGCATCATGAGCAGTTCTTC. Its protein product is CASSPRPAGGHHEQFF.

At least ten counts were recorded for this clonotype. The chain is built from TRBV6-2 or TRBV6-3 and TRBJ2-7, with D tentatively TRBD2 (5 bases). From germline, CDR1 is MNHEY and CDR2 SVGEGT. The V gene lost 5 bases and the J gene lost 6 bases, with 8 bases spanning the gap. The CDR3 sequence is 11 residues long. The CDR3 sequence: CASSQGSEQYF. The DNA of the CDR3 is TGTGCCAGCAGTCAAGGGAGCGAGCAGTACTTC.

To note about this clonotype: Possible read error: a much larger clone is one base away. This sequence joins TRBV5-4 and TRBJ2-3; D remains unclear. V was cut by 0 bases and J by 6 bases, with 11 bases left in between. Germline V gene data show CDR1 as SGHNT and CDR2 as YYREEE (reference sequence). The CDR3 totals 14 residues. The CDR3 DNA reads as TGTGCCAGCAGCTTGGGGGGTGATTCGGATACGCAGTATTTT. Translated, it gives CASSLGGDSDTQYF.

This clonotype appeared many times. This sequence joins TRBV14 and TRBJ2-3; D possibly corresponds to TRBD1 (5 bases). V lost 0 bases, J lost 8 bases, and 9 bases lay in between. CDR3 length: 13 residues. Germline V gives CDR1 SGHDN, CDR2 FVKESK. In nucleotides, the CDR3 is TGTGCCAGCAGCCAAGAGTGGCAGGGTACGCAGTATTTT. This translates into CASSQEWQGTQYF.

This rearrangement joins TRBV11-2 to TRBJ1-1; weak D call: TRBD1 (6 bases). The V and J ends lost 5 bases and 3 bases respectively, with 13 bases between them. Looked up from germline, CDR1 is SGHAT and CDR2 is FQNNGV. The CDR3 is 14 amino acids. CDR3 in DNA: TGTGCCAGCAGCCAAGCCGCAGGGGACACTGAAGCTTTCTTT. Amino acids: CASSQAAGDTEAFF.

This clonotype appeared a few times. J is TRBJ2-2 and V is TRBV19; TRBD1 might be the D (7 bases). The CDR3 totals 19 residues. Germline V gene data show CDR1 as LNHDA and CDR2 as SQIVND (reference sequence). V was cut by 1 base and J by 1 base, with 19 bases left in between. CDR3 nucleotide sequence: TGTGCCAGTAGTATAGCTGGCAGGGGGGCTTTCTTGAACACCGGGGAGCTGTTTTTT. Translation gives CASSIAGRGAFLNTGELFF.